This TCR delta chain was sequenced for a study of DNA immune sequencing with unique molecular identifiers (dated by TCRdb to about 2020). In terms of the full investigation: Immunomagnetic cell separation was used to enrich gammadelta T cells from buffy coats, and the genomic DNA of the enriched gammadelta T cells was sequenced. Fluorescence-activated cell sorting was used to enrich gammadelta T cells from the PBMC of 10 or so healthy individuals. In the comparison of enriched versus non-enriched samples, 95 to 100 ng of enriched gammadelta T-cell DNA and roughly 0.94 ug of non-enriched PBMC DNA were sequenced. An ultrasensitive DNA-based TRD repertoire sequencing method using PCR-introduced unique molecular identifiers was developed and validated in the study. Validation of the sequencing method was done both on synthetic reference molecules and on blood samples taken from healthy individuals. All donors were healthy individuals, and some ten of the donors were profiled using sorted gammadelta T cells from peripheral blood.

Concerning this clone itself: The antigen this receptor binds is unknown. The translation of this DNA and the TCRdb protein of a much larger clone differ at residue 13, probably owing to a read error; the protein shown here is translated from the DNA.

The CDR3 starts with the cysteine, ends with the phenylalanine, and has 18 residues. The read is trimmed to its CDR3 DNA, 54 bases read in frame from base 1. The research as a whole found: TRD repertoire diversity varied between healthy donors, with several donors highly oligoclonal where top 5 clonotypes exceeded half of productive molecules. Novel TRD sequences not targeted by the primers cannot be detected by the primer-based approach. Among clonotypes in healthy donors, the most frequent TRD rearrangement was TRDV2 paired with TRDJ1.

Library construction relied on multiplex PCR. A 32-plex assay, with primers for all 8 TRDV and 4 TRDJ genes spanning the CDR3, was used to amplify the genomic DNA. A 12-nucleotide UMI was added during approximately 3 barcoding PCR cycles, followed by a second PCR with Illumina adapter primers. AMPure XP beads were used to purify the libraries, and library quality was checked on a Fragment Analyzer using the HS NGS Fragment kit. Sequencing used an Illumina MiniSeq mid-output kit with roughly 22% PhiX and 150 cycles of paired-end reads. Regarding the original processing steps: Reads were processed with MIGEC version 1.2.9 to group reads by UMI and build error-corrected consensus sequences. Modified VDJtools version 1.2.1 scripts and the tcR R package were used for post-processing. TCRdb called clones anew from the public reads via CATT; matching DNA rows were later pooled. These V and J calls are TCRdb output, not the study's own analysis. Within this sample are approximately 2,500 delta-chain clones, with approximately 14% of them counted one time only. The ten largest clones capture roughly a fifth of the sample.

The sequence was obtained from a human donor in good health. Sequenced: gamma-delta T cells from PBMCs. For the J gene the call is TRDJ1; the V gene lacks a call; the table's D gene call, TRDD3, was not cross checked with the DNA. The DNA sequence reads TGTGCTCTTGGGGAACTCGTCCCTGGGGGTTGGGGGGAACATAAACTCATCTTT. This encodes CALGELVPGGWGEHKLIF.